This T cell receptor (beta chain) is drawn from a study of T cells in Graves' hyperthyroidism and ophthalmopathy. From RNA transcripts, TCR beta CDR3 regions were amplified. First-round RT-PCR with HTBI primers amplified the TCR CDR3 region. TCRdb independently ran MiXCR on the multiplex PCR reads; one entry per CDR3 protein. The repertoire holds roughly 170,000 distinct CDR3 sequences, about 15% seen once, with about 31% in the top ten. Clinical symptoms, serum thyroxine, TRAb, thyroid ultrasound and orbital computed tomography informed diagnoses. Specimen: blood. The clonotype comes from a woman aged 45-60 years with Graves' hyperthyroidism.

As DNA, the CDR3 is TGTGCCAGCAGCGAAGGACAAGCCTTCATAAATGGCTACACCTTC. It specifies CASSEGQAFINGYTF. V usage is TRBV7-9 and J usage is TRBJ1-2; TRBD1 might be the D (5 bases). The V end was cut by 5 bases, the J end by 6 bases, with 19 bases between. The CDR3 covers 15 residues. Germline values: CDR1 SEHNR, CDR2 FQNEAQ (reference sequence).